The 3 T cell receptor beta chains presented below share a single source sample, sequenced in a study of blood T cell repertoires in COVID-19. Clones were sequenced by immunoSEQ multiplex PCR, and TCRdb holds only the in-frame ones, with some missing. The profile shows around 200,000 clones, 80% to 85% of them singletons. The specimen was peripheral blood. These receptors came from a man over 45 with active or convalescent COVID-19.

CDR3 coding DNA: TGTGCCAGCAGTTCCGGGGACAGTAGAAATGAAAAACTGTTTTTT. Translated: CASSSGDSRNEKLFF. This chain connects TRBV28 to TRBJ1-4; 7 nucleotides agree with TRBD1. This CDR3 region has 15 residues. V was pared by 4 bases and J by 5 bases, with 7 bases of the junction left unmatched. Germline V gene data show CDR1 as MDHEN and CDR2 as SYDVKM. Looking up the rest from reference TRBV28 and TRBJ1-4 gives the full variable domain: DVKVTQSSRYLVKRTGEKVFLECVQDMDHENMFWYRQDPGLGLRLIYFSYDVKMKEKGDIPEGYSVSREKKERFSLILESASTNQTSMYLCASSSGDSRNEKLFFGSGTQLSVL.

In its sample, this clone was seen a few times. V gene TRBV2 combines with J gene TRBJ1-2; 7 nucleotides match TRBD1. This CDR3 is built from 14 residues. CDR1 SNHLY and CDR2 FYNNEI come from the germline V gene. V was pared by 2 bases and J by 4 bases, with 4 bases of the junction left unmatched. The CDR3 is CASSEQQGIYGYTF. As DNA, the CDR3 is TGTGCCAGCAGTGAACAACAGGGGATCTATGGCTACACCTTC.

This clone was recorded once. This chain links TRBV19 with TRBJ2-2, with a weak D call TRBD2 (5 bases). CDR1 and CDR2 from the germline V gene are LNHDA and SQIVND (reference sequence). V was pared by 5 bases and J by 1 base, with 11 bases between. The CDR3 runs 15 residues. CDR3: CASSPWSGNTGELFF. The CDR3 region has the DNA TGTGCCAGTAGTCCGTGGAGCGGGAACACCGGGGAGCTGTTTTTT.